This T cell receptor (beta chain) was retrieved from a study of cytomegalovirus exposure and HLA in healthy donors. This PCR relied on a set of 60 Vbeta primers and 13 Jbeta primers. TCRdb's table, derived via immunoSEQ multiplex PCR, lists solely in-frame clones and lacks some. The table shows 90,000 to 150,000 clones, with about three quarters occurring only once. The length of the CDR3 is 16 residues. The V gene end was trimmed by 4 bases and the J gene end by 12 bases; junction bases not matched to a gene: 18. From germline, CDR1 is SGHNT and CDR2 YYREEE (reference sequence). The V gene is TRBV5-4, the J gene TRBJ2-4, with 8 bases matching TRBD1. The receptor comes from a woman between 40 and 55 years old in good health and CMV-seropositive. Sequenced input: PBMCs. CDR3 DNA: TGTGCCAGCAGCCCCGGGGCACCGGGACAGGCCGAATCTCAGTACTTC. Translated, it gives CASSPGAPGQAESQYF.